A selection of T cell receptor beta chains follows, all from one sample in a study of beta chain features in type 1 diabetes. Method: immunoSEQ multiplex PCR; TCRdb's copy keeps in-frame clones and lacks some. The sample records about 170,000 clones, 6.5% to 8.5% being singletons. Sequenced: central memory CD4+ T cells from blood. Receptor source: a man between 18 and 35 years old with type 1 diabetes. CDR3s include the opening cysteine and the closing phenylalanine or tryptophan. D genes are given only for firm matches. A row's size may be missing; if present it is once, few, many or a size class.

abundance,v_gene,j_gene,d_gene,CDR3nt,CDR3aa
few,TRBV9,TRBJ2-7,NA,TGTGCCAGCAGCGTAGAAGTGGCGGGCGGCTCCTACGAGCAGTACTTC,CASSVEVAGGSYEQYF
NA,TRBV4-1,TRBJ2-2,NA,TGCGCCAGCAGCCAAATGGCGGCGACCGGGGAGCTGTTTTTT,CASSQMAATGELFF
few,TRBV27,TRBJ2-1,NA,TGTGCCAGCATTAGCGGTAGCTCCTACAATGAGCAGTTCTTC,CASISGSSYNEQFF
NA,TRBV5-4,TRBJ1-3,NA,TGTGCCAGCAGCTTGGACAGATCGCCTGGAAACACCATATATTTT,CASSLDRSPGNTIYF
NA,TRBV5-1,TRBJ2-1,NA,TGCGCCAGCAGCTTGGAAAAGCGTGAGCAGTTCTTC,CASSLEKREQFF
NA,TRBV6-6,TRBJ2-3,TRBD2,TGTGCCAGCAGGCGGGGGGGCCTCACAGATACGCAGTATTTT,CASRRGGLTDTQYF
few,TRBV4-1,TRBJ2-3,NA,TGCGCCAGCAGCCTACAGGGAACTATCACAGATACGCAGTATTTT,CASSLQGTITDTQYF
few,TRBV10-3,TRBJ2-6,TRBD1,TGTGCCATCGGGCCGGGACAGGGGTTCTCCGGGGCCAACGTCCTGACTTTC,CAIGPGQGFSGANVLTF
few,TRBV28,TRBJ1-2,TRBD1,TGTGCCAGCGGGGGACAGGCACACATTAACTATGGCTACACCTTC,CASGGQAHINYGYTF
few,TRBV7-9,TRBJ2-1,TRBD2,TGTGCCACTACAGCGGGGTCCTACAATGAGCAGTTCTTC,CATTAGSYNEQFF
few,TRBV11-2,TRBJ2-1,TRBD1,TGTGCCAGCAGCTTAGATTGGACAGGGAAGCAGTTCTTC,CASSLDWTGKQFF
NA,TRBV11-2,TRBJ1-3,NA,TGTGCCAGCAGCATAAGGGAGTACGGAAACACCATATATTTT,CASSIREYGNTIYF
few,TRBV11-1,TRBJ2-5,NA,TGTGCCAGCAGCTTAGGACAGATCCAAGAGACCCAGTACTTC,CASSLGQIQETQYF
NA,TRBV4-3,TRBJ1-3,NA,TGCGCCAGCAGCCAAGATATGTCCTACTCTGGAAACACCATATATTTT,CASSQDMSYSGNTIYF
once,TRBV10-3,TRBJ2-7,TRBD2,TGTGCCACCCTGTCTAGCGGGATCGAGGAGCAGTACTTC,CATLSSGIEEQYF
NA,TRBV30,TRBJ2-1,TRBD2,TGTGCCGAGGGGTGGGGGGGTTATCCCTCCTACAATGAGCAGTTCTTC,CAEGWGGYPSYNEQFF
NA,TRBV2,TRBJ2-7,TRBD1,TGTGCCAGCAGTCGTGACAGGGGGTCAGGCGAGCAGTACTTC,CASSRDRGSGEQYF
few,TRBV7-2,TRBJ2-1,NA,TGTGCCAGCAGCTTATATGGGGCAGACTACAATGAGCAGTTCTTC,CASSLYGADYNEQFF
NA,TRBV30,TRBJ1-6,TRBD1,TGTGCCTGGAGTGAAACCGGGACAGGGAATTCACCCCTCCACTTT,CAWSETGTGNSPLHF
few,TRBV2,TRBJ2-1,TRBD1,TGTGCCAGCAGTAGCCGGGACAGGACATACAATGAGCAGTTCTTC,CASSSRDRTYNEQFF
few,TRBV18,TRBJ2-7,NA,TGTGCCAGCTCCACAGGTTACGAGCAGTACTTC,CASSTGYEQYF